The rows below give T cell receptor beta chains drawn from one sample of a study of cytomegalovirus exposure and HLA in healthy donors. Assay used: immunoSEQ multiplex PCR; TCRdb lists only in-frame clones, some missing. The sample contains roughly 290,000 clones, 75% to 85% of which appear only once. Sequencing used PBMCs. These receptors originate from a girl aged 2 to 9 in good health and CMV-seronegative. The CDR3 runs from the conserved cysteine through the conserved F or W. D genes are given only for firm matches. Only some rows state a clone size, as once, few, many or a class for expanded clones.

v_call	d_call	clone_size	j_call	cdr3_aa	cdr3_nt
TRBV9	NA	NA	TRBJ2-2	CASSPEYTGELFF	TGTGCCAGCAGCCCCGAGTACACCGGGGAGCTGTTTTTT
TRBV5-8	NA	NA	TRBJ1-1	CASSPGQSRYQGAFF	TGTGCCAGCAGCCCCGGGCAGTCTCGGTACCAGGGAGCTTTCTTT
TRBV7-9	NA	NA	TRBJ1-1	CASSVVGGMNTEAFF	TGTGCCAGCAGCGTTGTTGGAGGGATGAACACTGAAGCTTTCTTT
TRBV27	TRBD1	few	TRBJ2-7	CASGKTGTGGSEQYF	TGTGCCAGCGGTAAAACCGGGACAGGGGGATCCGAGCAGTACTTC
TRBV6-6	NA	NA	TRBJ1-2	CASRGGFGYTF	TGTGCCAGCCGGGGGGGGTTTGGCTACACCTTC
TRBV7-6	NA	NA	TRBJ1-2	CASTPEGGAGYTF	TGTGCCAGCACCCCCGAAGGGGGTGCAGGCTACACCTTC
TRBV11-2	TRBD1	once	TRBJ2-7	CASSPRRDRSYEQYF	TGTGCCAGCAGCCCCCGTCGGGACAGGTCCTACGAGCAGTACTTC
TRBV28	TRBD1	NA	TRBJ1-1	CASSGTGRNTEAFF	TGTGCCAGCAGTGGGACAGGCCGGAACACTGAAGCTTTCTTT
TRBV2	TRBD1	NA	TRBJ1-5	CASQQGRDQPQHF	TGTGCCAGCCAACAGGGGCGTGATCAGCCCCAGCATTTT
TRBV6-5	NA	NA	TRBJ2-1	CASSWGDRDFYNEQFF	TGTGCCAGCAGTTGGGGTGACAGAGACTTTTACAATGAGCAGTTCTTC
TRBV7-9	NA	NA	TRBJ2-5	CASSLLGYQETQYF	TGTGCCAGCAGCCTGCTGGGCTACCAAGAGACCCAGTACTTC
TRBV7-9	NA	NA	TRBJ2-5	CASSPRPRGEETQYF	TGTGCCAGCAGCCCAAGACCCCGGGGAGAAGAGACCCAGTACTTC
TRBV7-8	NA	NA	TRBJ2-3	CASSPRGLQITDTQYF	TGTGCCAGCAGCCCTCGGGGACTGCAGATCACAGATACGCAGTATTTT
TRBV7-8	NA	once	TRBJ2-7	CASSGTRDSRSYEQYF	TGTGCCAGCAGCGGTACCCGAGACAGTCGCTCCTACGAGCAGTACTTC
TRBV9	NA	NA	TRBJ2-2	CASSVISGELFF	TGTGCCAGCAGCGTAATCAGCGGGGAGCTGTTTTTT
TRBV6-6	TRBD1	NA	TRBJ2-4	CASSWAGGVAKNIQYF	TGTGCCAGCAGTTGGGCAGGGGGAGTAGCCAAAAACATTCAGTACTTC
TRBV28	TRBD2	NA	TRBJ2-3	CASSFEREGTDTQYF	TGTGCCAGCAGTTTTGAACGGGAGGGCACAGATACGCAGTATTTT
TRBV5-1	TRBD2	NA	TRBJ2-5	CASSASSGQETQYF	TGCGCCAGCAGCGCATCTAGCGGTCAAGAGACCCAGTACTTC
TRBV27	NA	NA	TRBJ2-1	CASSLSHAGRQFF	TGTGCCAGCAGTTTATCTCACGCGGGGAGGCAGTTCTTC
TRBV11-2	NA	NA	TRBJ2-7	CASSTQPGVGYEQYF	TGTGCCAGCAGCACCCAGCCAGGGGTAGGCTACGAGCAGTACTTC
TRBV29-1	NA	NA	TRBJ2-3	CSVVLGVPKADTSTDTQYF	TGCAGCGTTGTATTGGGCGTCCCTAAGGCAGACACTAGCACAGATACGCAGTATTTT
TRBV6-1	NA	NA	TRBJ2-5	CASSQHLSGLEQYF	TGTGCCAGCAGTCAACACCTCTCTGGTTTGGAGCAGTACTTC